This entry is about one T cell receptor beta chain. This sample was included in a study of cytomegalovirus exposure and HLA in healthy donors. Each of the donors was a healthy bone marrow donor. Donors sampled were nominally healthy, though unrecorded immune exposures were likely. The primer mix had 60 Vbeta and 13 Jbeta primers. The repertoire was sequenced with immunoSEQ multiplex PCR; TCRdb's copy has only in-frame clones and lacks some. This sample has 150,000 to 200,000 clones, with approximately 71% found just once. Specimen: PBMCs. The sequence was obtained from a male donor in good health and CMV-seronegative.

CDR3 in amino acids: CASSRDRGTDTQYF. CDR3 bases: TGTGCCAGCAGCCGGGACAGGGGCACAGATACGCAGTATTTT. This rearrangement joins TRBV7-2 to TRBJ2-3; 9 bases are shared with TRBD1. With V trimmed by 5 bases and J by 1 base, 1 base remained unmatched. The germline V gene has CDR1 SGHTA and CDR2 FQGNSA. This CDR3 has 14 amino acids.